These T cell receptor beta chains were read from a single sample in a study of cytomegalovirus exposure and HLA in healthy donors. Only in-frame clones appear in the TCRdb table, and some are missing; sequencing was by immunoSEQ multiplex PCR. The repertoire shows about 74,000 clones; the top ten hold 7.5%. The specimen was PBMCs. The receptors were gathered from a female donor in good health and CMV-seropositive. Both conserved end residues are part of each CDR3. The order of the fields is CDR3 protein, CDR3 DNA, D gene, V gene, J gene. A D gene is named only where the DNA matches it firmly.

CASSPSRYGDSSGELFF	TGTGCCAGCTCACCCTCTCGATACGGAGATTCGTCCGGGGAGCTGTTTTTT	-	TRBV18	TRBJ2-2
CASSYRQSSEKLFF	TGTGCCAGCAGCTACCGACAGAGTAGCGAAAAACTGTTTTTT	-	TRBV11-2	TRBJ1-4
CASSVGQMGYEQYF	TGTGCCAGCAGCGTGGGACAGATGGGCTACGAGCAGTACTTC	TRBD1	TRBV9	TRBJ2-7
CASSVARQGRYGYTF	TGTGCCAGCAGCGTAGCTCGGCAGGGGCGATATGGCTACACCTTC	-	TRBV9	TRBJ1-2
CASSWTGRLQPQHF	TGTGCCAGCAGTTGGACAGGGCGGTTACAGCCCCAGCATTTT	TRBD1	TRBV7-8	TRBJ1-5
CASRSGQGIMKNTGELFF	TGCGCCAGCAGATCTGGACAGGGAATTATGAAGAACACCGGGGAGCTGTTTTTT	TRBD1	TRBV5-1	TRBJ2-2
CASSPGGGDSPLHF	TGTGCCAGCAGCCCCGGGGGAGGGGATTCACCCCTCCACTTT	-	TRBV13	TRBJ1-6
CASSLFQDYGYTF	TGTGCCAGCAGCTTGTTCCAGGACTATGGCTACACCTTC	-	TRBV5-6	TRBJ1-2
CASSQGDRVGEKLFF	TGTGCCAGCAGCCAAGGGGACAGGGTCGGTGAAAAACTGTTTTTT	TRBD1	TRBV14	TRBJ1-4
CAWKGGRFDEQFF	TGTGCCTGGAAAGGCGGGAGGTTCGATGAGCAGTTCTTC	TRBD2	TRBV30	TRBJ2-1
CASSRRGGGTGTEAFF	TGTGCCAGCAGCCGCCGGGGTGGGGGGACCGGCACTGAAGCTTTCTTT	-	TRBV7-2	TRBJ1-1
CATKTGGQGNQPQHF	TGTGCCACCAAGACCGGGGGACAGGGAAATCAGCCCCAGCATTTT	TRBD1	TRBV19	TRBJ1-5
CASSSLEMEQETQYF	TGCGCCAGCAGCTCTCTGGAAATGGAGCAAGAGACCCAGTACTTC	-	TRBV5-1	TRBJ2-5
CASSLAPAGGYNEQFF	TGCGCCAGCAGCTTGGCCCCAGCGGGGGGCTACAATGAGCAGTTCTTC	TRBD2	TRBV5-1	TRBJ2-1
CASSQRELTSGGTDTQYF	TGCGCCAGCAGCCAACGAGAACTTACTAGCGGGGGAACAGATACGCAGTATTTT	TRBD2	TRBV4-1	TRBJ2-3
CSVGAGGPGETQYF	TGCAGCGTTGGGGCGGGAGGGCCTGGGGAGACCCAGTACTTC	TRBD2	TRBV29-1	TRBJ2-5
CASSLVGTGISGNEKLFF	TGCGCCAGCAGCTTGGTAGGGACAGGGATATCGGGGAATGAAAAACTGTTTTTT	TRBD1	TRBV5-1	TRBJ1-4
CASSDRGSNTEAFF	TGTGCCAGCAGCGACAGGGGTTCTAACACTGAAGCTTTCTTT	TRBD1	TRBV6-1	TRBJ1-1
CASSPPLAWANQGQETQYF	TGCGCCAGCAGCCCCCCCCTCGCGTGGGCCAACCAAGGCCAAGAGACCCAGTACTTC	-	TRBV4-1	TRBJ2-5
CASSLGQGAEAFF	TGTGCCAGCAGCTTGGGGCAGGGGGCTGAAGCTTTCTTT	TRBD1	TRBV5-8	TRBJ1-1
CASSIGTQDYEQYF	TGTGCCAGTAGTATAGGGACACAAGACTACGAGCAGTACTTC	-	TRBV19	TRBJ2-7
CASSHPTGKYEQYF	TGCGCCAGCAGCCACCCGACAGGAAAATACGAGCAGTACTTC	-	TRBV4-1	TRBJ2-7
CAWNWDGRNTEAFF	TGTGCCTGGAACTGGGACGGGAGAAACACTGAAGCTTTCTTT	-	TRBV30	TRBJ1-1
CATSEGTGTLADTQYF	TGTGCCACCAGCGAGGGAACGGGGACTCTAGCGGATACGCAGTATTTT	-	TRBV15	TRBJ2-3
CASSWGQMLQETQYF	TGTGCCAGCAGCTGGGGACAGATGTTACAAGAGACCCAGTACTTC	TRBD1	TRBV5-6	TRBJ2-5
CASSQYQGAGADTQYF	TGCGCCAGCAGCCAGTACCAGGGGGCGGGCGCAGATACGCAGTATTTT	TRBD1	TRBV4-3	TRBJ2-3
CASSFGLAGYNEQFF	TGTGCCAGCAGTTTTGGACTAGCGGGATACAATGAGCAGTTCTTC	TRBD2	TRBV27	TRBJ2-1
CASRQLAVLRNEQFF	TGTGCCAGCAGGCAGCTAGCGGTGCTTAGGAATGAGCAGTTCTTC	TRBD2	TRBV7-2	TRBJ2-1
CASTTGTGGEETQYF	TGTGCCAGCACCACCGGGACAGGGGGCGAGGAGACCCAGTACTTC	TRBD1	TRBV28	TRBJ2-5
CASSESLAADTQYF	TGTGCCAGCAGTGAATCCCTAGCAGCAGATACGCAGTATTTT	-	TRBV2	TRBJ2-3
CASRHGMNTEAFF	TGTGCCAGTAGACACGGGATGAACACTGAAGCTTTCTTT	-	TRBV19	TRBJ1-1
CASTLQQGSGNTIYF	TGTGCCAGTACCCTCCAACAGGGCTCTGGAAACACCATATATTTT	-	TRBV19	TRBJ1-3
CAIGANEQFF	TGTGCCATCGGAGCTAATGAGCAGTTCTTC	-	TRBV10-3	TRBJ2-1
CASSSFSGRPIETQYF	TGTGCCAGCAGTTCATTTAGCGGGAGGCCTATAGAGACCCAGTACTTC	TRBD2	TRBV28	TRBJ2-5
CASSENGRAIF	TGTGCCAGCAGTGAAAACGGGAGAGCGATCTTC	-	TRBV6-1	TRBJ2-1
CASRRGNTGELFF	TGTGCCAGCAGAAGGGGGAACACCGGGGAGCTGTTTTTT	-	TRBV7-2	TRBJ2-2
CASSLARDPLREGYTF	TGCGCCAGCAGCTTGGCGCGGGACCCCCTGCGTGAGGGCTACACCTTC	-	TRBV5-1	TRBJ1-2
CASSAGGTASYGYTF	TGTGCCAGCAGCGCGGGGGGGACAGCCTCCTATGGCTACACCTTC	TRBD1	TRBV9	TRBJ1-2
CASSLGESYGYTF	TGTGCCAGCAGCTTAGGGGAGAGCTATGGCTACACCTTC	-	TRBV7-6	TRBJ1-2
CASTLGVGAYEQYF	TGTGCCAGCACCCTAGGTGTAGGGGCCTACGAGCAGTACTTC	-	TRBV7-8	TRBJ2-7
CASSFPGLASEQYF	TGTGCCAGCAGCTTCCCGGGACTAGCGTCTGAGCAGTACTTC	TRBD2	TRBV5-6	TRBJ2-7
CASSQEDGWRAFF	TGTGCCAGCAGCCAAGAAGACGGTTGGCGGGCTTTCTTT	-	TRBV14	TRBJ1-1
CASSAITGSSPLHF	TGTGCCAGCAGCGCCATTACAGGGTCCTCACCCCTCCACTTT	-	TRBV9	TRBJ1-6
CSVERGRGTDTQYF	TGCAGCGTTGAAAGGGGCAGGGGAACTGATACGCAGTATTTT	-	TRBV29-1	TRBJ2-3
CASSPGTVREKLFF	TGCGCCAGCAGCCCCGGGACAGTACGAGAAAAACTGTTTTTT	TRBD1	TRBV5-1	TRBJ1-4
CAWVRRQGDEAFF	TGTGCCTGGGTTCGCCGACAAGGGGATGAAGCTTTCTTT	-	TRBV30	TRBJ1-1
CASSGGAGGGTGELFF	TGTGCCAGCAGTGGCGGTGCCGGCGGGGGAACCGGGGAGCTGTTTTTT	TRBD2	TRBV6-1	TRBJ2-2
CASSGSNRGNYGYTF	TGTGCCAGCAGTGGATCGAACAGGGGCAACTATGGCTACACCTTC	TRBD1	TRBV25-1	TRBJ1-2
CASKEVGGPLHF	TGTGCCAGCAAAGAGGTCGGGGGACCCCTCCACTTT	-	TRBV6-5	TRBJ1-6
CASSADRGFIGYTF	TGTGCCAGCAGCGCGGACAGGGGGTTTATTGGCTACACCTTC	TRBD1	TRBV9	TRBJ1-2
CASSEPGWAGETQYF	TGTGCCAGCAGTGAACCAGGGTGGGCCGGGGAGACCCAGTACTTC	-	TRBV25-1	TRBJ2-5
CASSDRQGYNSPLHF	TGTGCCAGCAGTGACCGACAGGGTTATAATTCACCCCTCCACTTT	TRBD1	TRBV25-1	TRBJ1-6
CASCRDLSHSYEQYF	TGTGCCAGCTGTCGGGATCTCTCCCACTCCTACGAGCAGTACTTC	-	TRBV27	TRBJ2-7
CAWSVHGRFNQPQHF	TGTGCCTGGAGTGTACACGGCAGGTTCAATCAGCCCCAGCATTTT	-	TRBV30	TRBJ1-5
CASSVTPGGLVNEQFF	TGTGCCAGCAGCGTAACTCCGGGAGGGTTAGTTAATGAGCAGTTCTTC	TRBD2	TRBV9	TRBJ2-1
CASSLIMNTEAFF	TGTGCCAGCAGTTTAATAATGAACACTGAAGCTTTCTTT	-	TRBV28	TRBJ1-1